The 21 T cell receptor beta chains in this list originate from one sample, sequenced in a study of blood T cell repertoires in COVID-19. Here immunoSEQ multiplex PCR was the method, and the copy in TCRdb shows in-frame clones only, minus some. This sample carries over 70,000 clones, 82% of them seen once, and the ten largest clones take around 4.1%. Sequenced: peripheral blood. The receptor set was obtained from a woman in her sixties or seventies with acute or convalescent COVID-19.

The chain employs TRBV7-9 and TRBJ2-7; TRBD1 matches at 8 bases. This CDR3 is built from 14 residues. J gave up 6 bases and V 3 bases, and 7 bases lay outside the gene matches. CDR1 and CDR2 (germline): SEHNR, FQNEAQ (reference sequence). The CDR3 reads CASSFGQGGVEQYF. Here the CDR3 DNA reads TGTGCCAGCAGCTTTGGACAGGGAGGTGTCGAGCAGTACTTC.

V and J are TRBV14 and TRBJ2-7, with D perhaps TRBD2 (6 bases). Germline CDR1 SGHDN, CDR2 FVKESK. V shed 5 bases and J shed 7 bases, with 21 bases lying between them. The CDR3 is 15 amino acids. CDR3 nucleotide sequence: TGTGCCAGCAGCTTTAAGCCCGGCGGGGATCCTGAGCAGTACTTC. It is translated as CASSFKPGGDPEQYF.

This clone came up a few times. The chain employs TRBV5-4 and TRBJ2-5; 16 nucleotides match TRBD2. Trimming cost V 4 bases and J 5 bases; bases outside gene matches: 8. The CDR3 sequence is 17 residues long. Germline values: CDR1 SGHNT, CDR2 YYREEE (reference sequence). The CDR3 region is CASSPGLAGGPEETQYF. CDR3 in DNA: TGTGCCAGCAGCCCGGGACTAGCGGGAGGGCCCGAGGAGACCCAGTACTTC.

The chain uses TRBV5-6 and TRBJ1-2; tentative D call: TRBD1 (5 bases). This CDR3 comprises 14 residues. CDR1 is SGHDT and CDR2 is YYEEEE in the germline V gene. With 0 bases removed from V and 6 bases from J, the gap between germline ends came to 12 bases. CDR3 coding DNA: TGTGCCAGCAGCTTGGTTCAGGGCAGCCATGGCTACACCTTC. This gives the protein CASSLVQGSHGYTF. Full variable domain (outside the CDR3, taken from reference TRBV5-6 and TRBJ1-2): DAGVTQSPTHLIKTRGQQVTLRCSPKSGHDTVSWYQQALGQGPQFIFQYYEEEERQRGNFPDRFSGHQFPNYSSELNVNALLLGDSALYLCASSLVQGSHGYTFGSGTRLTVV.

The chain couples TRBV7-8 to TRBJ1-2; 10 nucleotides match TRBD1. CDR1 is SGHVS, CDR2 FQNEAQ, per germline. V lost 8 bases to trimming and J lost 8 bases; unmatched junction nucleotides: 11. This CDR3 has 14 amino acids. CDR3 sequence reads: CASGGGQGSSGYTF. The CDR3 DNA sequence: TGTGCCAGCGGAGGGGGACAGGGGTCCTCCGGCTACACCTTC. The full variable domain, rest sourced from reference TRBV7-8 and TRBJ1-2, is GAGVSQSPRYKVAKRGQDVALRCDPISGHVSLFWYQQALGQGPEFLTYFQNEAQLDKSGLPSDRFFAERPEGSVSTLKIQRTQQEDSAVYLCASGGGQGSSGYTFGSGTRLTVV.

The chain recombines TRBV5-1 with TRBJ1-2; TRBD1 agrees at 10 bases. Germline V lookup: CDR1 SGHRS, CDR2 YFSETQ. V lost 4 bases, J lost 1 base, and 10 bases stayed unmatched. The CDR3 has 17 amino acids. CDR3 sequence: CASSPPGGQGLNYGYTF. CDR3 nucleotide sequence: TGCGCCAGCAGCCCACCCGGGGGACAGGGGCTTAACTATGGCTACACCTTC. Variable domain in full (rest from reference TRBV5-1 and TRBJ1-2): KAGVTQTPRYLIKTRGQQVTLSCSPISGHRSVSWYQQTPGQGLQFLFEYFSETQRNKGNFPGRFSGRQFSNSRSEMNVSTLELGDSALYLCASSPPGGQGLNYGYTFGSGTRLTVV.

The V call is TRBV3-1 (or the pseudogene TRBV3-2), the J call TRBJ2-7, with 9 nucleotides matching TRBD1. CDR3 length equals 16 residues. CDR1 and CDR2 (germline): LGHDT, YNNKEL (reference sequence). The V segment lost 1 base and the J segment 5 bases; nucleotides outside the gene matches: 9. In DNA, the CDR3 is TGTGCCAGCAGCCAAGTACCGTCGACAGGGGGAAACGAGCAGTACTTC. Its protein product is CASSQVPSTGGNEQYF.

This clone was observed a handful of times. The chain carries TRBV7-9 and TRBJ1-2; TRBD1 might be the D (6 bases). The CDR3 is made up of 13 amino acids. V dropped 5 bases and J dropped 2 bases, with 9 bases sitting between them. Germline assignment: CDR1 SEHNR and CDR2 FQNEAQ (reference sequence). The CDR3 protein is CASSLGTNYGYTF. The CDR3 region has the DNA TGTGCCAGCAGCCTCGGGACAAACTATGGCTACACCTTC. Together with reference TRBV7-9 and TRBJ1-2, the CDR3 gives the full variable domain: DTGVSQNPRHKITKRGQNVTFRCDPISEHNRLYWYRQTLGQGPEFLTYFQNEAQLEKSRLLSDRFSAERPKGSFSTLEIQRTEQGDSAMYLCASSLGTNYGYTFGSGTRLTVV.

CDR3 residues: CASSLARLTEAFF. In DNA form, the CDR3 reads TGTGCCAGCAGCTTAGCGCGCCTCACTGAAGCTTTCTTT. J is TRBJ1-1 and V is TRBV7-2, with unresolved D. V was cut by 0 bases and J by 4 bases, with 6 bases left in between. The CDR3 sequence is 13 residues long. Germline-derived CDR1 and CDR2 are SGHTA and FQGNSA. Filled out from reference TRBV7-2 and TRBJ1-1, the complete variable domain reads GAGVSQSPSNKVTEKGKDVELRCDPISGHTALYWYRQSLGQGLEFLIYFQGNSAPDKSGLPSDRFSAERTGGSVSTLTIQRTQQEDSAVYLCASSLARLTEAFFGQGTRLTVV.

This clone was picked up a small number of times. This chain joins TRBV6-1 and TRBJ1-1, with 10 bases fitting TRBD1. Germline V CDR1 and CDR2: MNHNS, SASEGT. V lost 2 bases and J lost 1; bases outside the gene matches: 7. The CDR3 runs 17 residues. The DNA for the CDR3 is TGTGCCAGCAGTGAAAGCCGGGACAGGGGTTGGAACACTGAAGCTTTCTTT. Its translation is CASSESRDRGWNTEAFF.

V is TRBV10-3 and J is TRBJ1-2; TRBD1 aligns across 8 bases. The CDR3 runs to 14 residues. The trim removed 8 bases at V and 0 bases at J, leaving 5 bases unmatched. The germline gives CDR1 ENHRY, CDR2 SYGVKD. The CDR3 DNA is TGTGCCATCGCGACAGGGGCGACTAACTATGGCTACACCTTC. Translated: CAIATGATNYGYTF.

The V and J genes are TRBV11-2 and TRBJ2-7; 10 nucleotides agree with TRBD2. The CDR3 covers 15 residues. Germline lookup yields CDR1 SGHAT and CDR2 FQNNGV. The junction had 8 bases not matched to a gene; V was cut back by 4 bases and J by 5 bases. This chain's CDR3 is CASSSLSGRSHEQYF. CDR3 nucleotide sequence: TGTGCCAGCAGCTCCCTTAGCGGGAGGTCCCACGAGCAGTACTTC.

V usage is TRBV4-1 and J usage is TRBJ1-1; 8 bases are shared with TRBD1. V was pared by 1 base and J by 7 bases, with 8 bases of the junction left unmatched. Looked up from germline, CDR1 is MGHRA and CDR2 is YSYEKL. The CDR3 sequence is 15 residues long. The CDR3 bases are TGCGCCAGCAGCCAAGCCCCGGGACAGGCGAATGAAGCTTTCTTT. The encoded protein is CASSQAPGQANEAFF.

V gene TRBV19 combines with J gene TRBJ2-2, with 9 bases fitting TRBD1. The V gene's germline CDR1 is LNHDA and CDR2 SQIVND (reference sequence). The V gene end was trimmed by 4 bases and the J gene end by 8 bases; junction bases not matched to a gene: 11. The CDR3 is made up of 16 amino acids. The CDR3 bases are TGTGCCAGTAGTACCAGAACAGGGGGCGTAGGTGGGGAGCTGTTTTTT. This sequence encodes CASSTRTGGVGGELFF.

V and J are TRBV7-9 and TRBJ2-7; D is unclear. The CDR3 runs to 13 residues. The germline V and J ends were trimmed by 6 bases and 2 bases, with 11 bases remaining between them. The germline CDR1 and CDR2 sequences are SEHNR and FQNEAQ (reference sequence). This chain's CDR3 is CASRRESAYEQYF. As DNA, the CDR3 is TGTGCCAGCAGGAGAGAGTCTGCCTACGAGCAGTACTTC.

The CDR3 loop is CASSLVVGVGGYTF. CDR3 DNA sequence: TGTGCCAGCAGCTTGGTGGTCGGGGTTGGTGGCTACACCTTC. The rearrangement links TRBV5-6 to TRBJ1-2; no definite D call. Germline assignment: CDR1 SGHDT and CDR2 YYEEEE. V dropped 0 bases and J dropped 7 bases, with 13 bases sitting between them. The CDR3 loop spans 14 amino acids.

The rearrangement links TRBV3-1 (or the pseudogene TRBV3-2) to TRBJ1-1; D may be TRBD1 (6 bases). The CDR3 loop spans 15 amino acids. V dropped 4 bases and J dropped 1 base, with 13 bases sitting between them. Germline-derived CDR1 and CDR2 are LGHDT and YNNKEL (reference sequence). The DNA of the CDR3 is TGTGCCAGCAGCCGACGACAGGTGGCGAACACTGAAGCTTTCTTT. Translating gives CASSRRQVANTEAFF.

The genes are TRBV5-1 and TRBJ2-2; D gene ambiguous. The V and J ends lost 0 bases and 5 bases respectively, with 17 bases between them. Germline V gene sequence: CDR1 SGHRS, CDR2 YFSETQ. The CDR3 totals 17 residues. The CDR3 protein is CASSLEWANTWTGELFF. CDR3 nucleotides: TGCGCCAGCAGCTTGGAATGGGCGAATACTTGGACCGGGGAGCTGTTTTTT.

This sequence joins TRBV9 and TRBJ1-6; D is undetermined. The CDR3 sequence is 15 residues long. Germline values: CDR1 SGDLS, CDR2 YYNGEE. V lost 0 bases to trimming and J lost 7 bases, with 11 bases between them. The CDR3 DNA is TGTGCCAGCAGCGTAGCTGAGGGTTGGAATTCACCCCTCCACTTT. Protein product: CASSVAEGWNSPLHF.

The chain employs TRBV5-5 and TRBJ2-1; 13 bases fit TRBD2. The germline gives CDR1 SGHKS, CDR2 YYEKEE (reference sequence). Trimming at V came to 4 bases and at J to 7 bases, leaving 8 bases not matched to a gene. This CDR3 is built from 16 residues. The CDR3 here is CASSLWTSGRRNEQFF. The DNA for the CDR3 is TGTGCCAGCAGCCTATGGACTAGCGGGAGAAGAAATGAGCAGTTCTTC.

This clone was seen only a few times. V usage is TRBV28 and J usage is TRBJ2-7, with 8 positions matching TRBD2. Trimming took 7 bases from V and 7 from J; bases not matched to a gene: 15. CDR3 length: 15 residues. Per germline, CDR1 MDHEN and CDR2 SYDVKM. The chain's CDR3 is CASTSAGGGSWEQYF. In nucleotides, the CDR3 is TGTGCCAGCACCTCTGCGGGGGGCGGTTCGTGGGAGCAGTACTTC.